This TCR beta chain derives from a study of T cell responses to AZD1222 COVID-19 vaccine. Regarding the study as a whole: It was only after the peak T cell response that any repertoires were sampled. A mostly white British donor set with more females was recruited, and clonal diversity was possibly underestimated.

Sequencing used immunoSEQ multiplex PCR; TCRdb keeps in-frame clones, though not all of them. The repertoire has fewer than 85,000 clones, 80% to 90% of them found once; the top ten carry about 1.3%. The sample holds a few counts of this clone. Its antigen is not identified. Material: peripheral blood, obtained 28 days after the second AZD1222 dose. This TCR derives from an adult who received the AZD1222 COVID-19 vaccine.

In nucleotides, the CDR3 is TGTGCCAGCAGCTTAACGTTTTGGTCTAAGGAAACCTACGAGCAGTACTTC. It is translated as CASSLTFWSKETYEQYF. This chain joins TRBV7-9 and TRBJ2-7; no clear D gene. V lost 2 bases, J lost 2 bases, and 19 bases lay in between. This CDR3 is built from 17 residues. Germline lookup yields CDR1 SEHNR and CDR2 FQNEAQ (reference sequence).